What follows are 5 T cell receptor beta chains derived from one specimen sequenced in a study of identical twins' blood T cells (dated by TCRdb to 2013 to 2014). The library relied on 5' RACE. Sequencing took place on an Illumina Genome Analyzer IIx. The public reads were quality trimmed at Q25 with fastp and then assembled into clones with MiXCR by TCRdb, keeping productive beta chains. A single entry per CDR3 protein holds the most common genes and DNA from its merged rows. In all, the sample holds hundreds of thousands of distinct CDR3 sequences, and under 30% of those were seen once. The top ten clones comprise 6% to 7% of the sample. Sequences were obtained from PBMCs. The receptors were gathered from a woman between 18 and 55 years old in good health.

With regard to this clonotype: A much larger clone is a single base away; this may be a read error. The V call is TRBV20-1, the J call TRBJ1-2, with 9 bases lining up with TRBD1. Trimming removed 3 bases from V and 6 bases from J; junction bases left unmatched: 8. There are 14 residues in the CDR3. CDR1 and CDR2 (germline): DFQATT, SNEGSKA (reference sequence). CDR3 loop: CSASNTGGRDGYTF. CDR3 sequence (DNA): TGCAGTGCTAGTAACACAGGGGGCAGGGATGGCTACACCTTC.

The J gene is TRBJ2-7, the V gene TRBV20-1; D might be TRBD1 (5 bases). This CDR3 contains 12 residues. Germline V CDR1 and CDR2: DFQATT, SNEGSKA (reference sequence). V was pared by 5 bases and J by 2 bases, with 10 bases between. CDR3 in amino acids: CSAETAPYEQYF. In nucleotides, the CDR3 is TGCAGTGCTGAGACAGCACCCTACGAGCAGTACTTC.

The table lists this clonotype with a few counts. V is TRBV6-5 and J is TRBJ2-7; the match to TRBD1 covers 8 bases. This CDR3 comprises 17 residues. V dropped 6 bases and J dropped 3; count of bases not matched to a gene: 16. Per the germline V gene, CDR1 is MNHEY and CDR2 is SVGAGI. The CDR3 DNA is TGTGCCAGCAGGCCCAAGGTCGTCGGGACAGGACTCTACGAGCAGTACTTC. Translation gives CASRPKVVGTGLYEQYF.

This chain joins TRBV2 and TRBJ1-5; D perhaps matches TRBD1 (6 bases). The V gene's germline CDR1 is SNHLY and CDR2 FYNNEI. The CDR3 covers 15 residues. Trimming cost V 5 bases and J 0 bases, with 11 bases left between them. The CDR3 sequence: CASSNQGSSNQPQHF. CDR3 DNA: TGTGCCAGCAGTAATCAGGGGTCTAGCAATCAGCCCCAGCATTTT.

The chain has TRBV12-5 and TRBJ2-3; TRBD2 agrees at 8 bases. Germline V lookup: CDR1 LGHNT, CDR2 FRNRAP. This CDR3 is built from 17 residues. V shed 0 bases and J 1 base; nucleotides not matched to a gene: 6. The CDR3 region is CASGLVRAAGGTDTQYF. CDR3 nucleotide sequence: TGTGCTAGTGGTTTGGTACGGGCAGCGGGAGGCACAGATACGCAGTATTTT.